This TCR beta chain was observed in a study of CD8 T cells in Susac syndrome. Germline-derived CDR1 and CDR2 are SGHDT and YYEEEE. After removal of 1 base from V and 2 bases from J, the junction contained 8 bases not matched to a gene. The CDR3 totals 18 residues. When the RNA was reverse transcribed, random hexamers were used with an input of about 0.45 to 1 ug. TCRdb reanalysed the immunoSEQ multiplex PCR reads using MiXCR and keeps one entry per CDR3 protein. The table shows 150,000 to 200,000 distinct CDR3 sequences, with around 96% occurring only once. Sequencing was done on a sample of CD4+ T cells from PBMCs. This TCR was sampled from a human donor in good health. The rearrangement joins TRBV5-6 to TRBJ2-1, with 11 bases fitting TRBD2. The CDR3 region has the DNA TGTGCCAGCAGCTTGATCGGGACTAGCGGTATGCCCTACAATGAGCAGTTCTTC. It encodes CASSLIGTSGMPYNEQFF.